The 25 T cell receptor beta chains given below trace back to one sample, sequenced in a study of monozygotic twins with inflammatory bowel disease. TCRdb reprocessed the 5' RACE reads, with one entry per CDR3 protein and no DNA. The sample table includes about 350,000 distinct CDR3 sequences. The sample consisted of blood. The receptors were sampled from a human donor with ulcerative colitis or Crohn's disease, or a healthy co-twin of an affected twin (not recorded which).

The V and J genes are TRBV3-1 and TRBJ2-3; TCRdb lists TRBD2, though no DNA is available to test this call. Per the germline V gene, CDR1 is LGHDT and CDR2 is YNNKEL (reference sequence). CDR3 length equals 17 residues. The CDR3 region is CASSPRRSGRAPDTQYF.

V gene TRBV5-1 combines with J gene TRBJ2-1; TCRdb names TRBD2, which stays unverified in the absence of DNA. CDR3 length: 15 amino acids. Germline CDR1 and CDR2: SGHRS and YFSETQ. CDR3 amino acids: CASSLVAGAGNEQFF. Filled out from reference TRBV5-1 and TRBJ2-1, the complete variable domain reads KAGVTQTPRYLIKTRGQQVTLSCSPISGHRSVSWYQQTPGQGLQFLFEYFSETQRNKGNFPGRFSGRQFSNSRSEMNVSTLELGDSALYLCASSLVAGAGNEQFFGPGTRLTVL.

The chain recombines TRBV12-3 or TRBV12-4 with TRBJ2-1. This CDR3 has 16 amino acids. CDR3: CASSYHRTHTYNEQFF.

V gene TRBV12-3 or TRBV12-4 combines with J gene TRBJ1-5; TCRdb calls TRBD1, which cannot be checked without DNA. The CDR3 extends over 15 amino acids. CDR3 protein: CASRFTGFKDQPQHF.

The rearrangement joins TRBV20-1 to TRBJ2-7. The CDR3 runs 14 residues. CDR1 is DFQATT and CDR2 is SNEGSKA in the germline V gene (reference sequence). The CDR3 sequence is CSARVSGAHYEQYF.

The chain combines TRBV11-1 with TRBJ2-1; TCRdb's D call of TRBD2 is untestable without DNA. The CDR3 has 19 amino acids. CDR1 is SGHAT, CDR2 FQDESV, per germline (reference sequence). The CDR3 spells CASSLMWWLAEWPYNEQFF.

The chain is built from TRBV12-3 or TRBV12-4 and TRBJ2-3. The CDR3 is 13 amino acids. The CDR3 sequence: CASSRQSGDTQYF.

The chain links TRBV14 to TRBJ1-1; TCRdb names TRBD1, which stays unverified in the absence of DNA. The CDR3 is made up of 13 amino acids. Germline CDR1 reads SGHDN; CDR2 reads FVKESK. The CDR3 spells CASSPTASAEAFF.

The chain employs TRBV4-3 and TRBJ2-2. The CDR3 runs 16 residues. In germline, CDR1 is LGHNA, CDR2 YSLEER. This CDR3 reads CASSQGEFENTGELFF.

This rearrangement joins TRBV2 to TRBJ2-3. This CDR3 region has 11 residues. The germline CDR1 and CDR2 sequences are SNHLY and FYNNEI. The CDR3 is CATETAYTQYF.

The V gene is TRBV5-1, the J gene TRBJ2-3. This CDR3 is built from 17 residues. Germline V CDR1 and CDR2: SGHRS, YFSETQ. The CDR3 sequence: CASSLAFVSISTDTQYF.

The CDR3 is CASSEAPPPYEQYF. The rearrangement uses TRBV2 and TRBJ2-7. This CDR3 has 14 residues. Germline V gene lookup returns CDR1 SNHLY and CDR2 FYNNEI.

The chain is built from TRBV12-3 or TRBV12-4 and TRBJ2-2; TCRdb reports TRBD1, a call that lacks DNA to check it against. The length of the CDR3 is 15 residues. The CDR3 spells CASSLRGKDTGELFF.

This rearrangement joins TRBV19 to TRBJ1-1. This CDR3 region has 13 residues. CDR1 LNHDA and CDR2 SQIVND come from the germline V gene (reference sequence). Here the CDR3 reads CASSMMLRAEAFF. The full variable domain, its missing parts supplied by reference TRBV19 and TRBJ1-1, is DGGITQSPKYLFRKEGQNVTLSCEQNLNHDAMYWYRQDPGQGLRLIYYSQIVNDFQKGDIAEGYSVSREKKESFPLTVTSAQKNPTAFYLCASSMMLRAEAFFGQGTRLTVV.

This chain uses TRBV28 with TRBJ2-3; TCRdb's D call, TRBD1, is unchecked because there is no DNA. Germline-derived CDR1 and CDR2 are MDHEN and SYDVKM. The CDR3 is 15 residues long. CDR3 sequence: CASSLPPYRTDTQYF.

This chain links TRBV5-1 with TRBJ2-7; TCRdb returns TRBD1, unconfirmable since there is no DNA. Germline V CDR1 and CDR2: SGHRS, YFSETQ. The CDR3 has 15 residues. CDR3 sequence: CASSLTPDRKYEQYF.

This chain uses TRBV7-3 with TRBJ1-1; absent DNA, TCRdb's TRBD1 call cannot be checked. The CDR3 totals 15 residues. Germline CDR1 is SGHTA and CDR2 is FQGTGA. The CDR3 here is CASSLQGAGSPEAFF. Complete variable domain (other parts from reference TRBV7-3 and TRBJ1-1): GAGVSQTPSNKVTEKGKYVELRCDPISGHTALYWYRQSLGQGPEFLIYFQGTGAADDSGLPNDRFFAVRPEGSVSTLKIQRTERGDSAVYLCASSLQGAGSPEAFFGQGTRLTVV.

The rearrangement joins TRBV12-3 or TRBV12-4 to TRBJ1-4; the TCRdb D gene call, TRBD1, has no DNA to confirm it. CDR3 size: 14 residues. This CDR3 reads CASSSQGVGEKLFF.

The V call is TRBV5-1, the J call TRBJ2-2; TCRdb gives TRBD2 as the D gene, but with no DNA this cannot be confirmed. CDR3 length: 16 amino acids. Germline lookup yields CDR1 SGHRS and CDR2 YFSETQ. CDR3 region: CASSLTSGPNTGELFF.

The chain employs TRBV15 and TRBJ2-7. Germline-derived CDR1 and CDR2 are LNHNV and YYDKDF (reference sequence). The CDR3 is 13 amino acids. Here the CDR3 reads CATSRDRPYEQYF.

The chain recombines TRBV13 with TRBJ1-2. The length of the CDR3 is 14 residues. Germline-derived CDR1 and CDR2 are PRHDT and FYEKMQ (reference sequence). This CDR3 is CASSLERGAYGYTF.

This chain uses TRBV4-1 with TRBJ2-3; TCRdb reports TRBD1, a call that lacks DNA to check it against. The germline V gene encodes CDR1 MGHRA and CDR2 YSYEKL. The CDR3 loop spans 14 amino acids. The CDR3 loop reads CASSLQGTTDTQYF.

This chain connects TRBV12-3 or TRBV12-4 to TRBJ1-1; TCRdb returns TRBD1, unconfirmable since there is no DNA. CDR3 length: 13 amino acids. The CDR3 region is CASSYNRATEAFF.

The gene calls are TRBV12-3 or TRBV12-4 and TRBJ1-1. The CDR3 contains 13 residues. The CDR3 loop is CASSHRLNTEAFF.

The chain links TRBV21-1 to TRBJ2-5; TCRdb indicates TRBD2, and absent DNA this call remains unverified. TRBV21-1 represents a pseudogene. The CDR3 has 18 residues. The CDR3 is CASSKEGASGRAEETQYF.